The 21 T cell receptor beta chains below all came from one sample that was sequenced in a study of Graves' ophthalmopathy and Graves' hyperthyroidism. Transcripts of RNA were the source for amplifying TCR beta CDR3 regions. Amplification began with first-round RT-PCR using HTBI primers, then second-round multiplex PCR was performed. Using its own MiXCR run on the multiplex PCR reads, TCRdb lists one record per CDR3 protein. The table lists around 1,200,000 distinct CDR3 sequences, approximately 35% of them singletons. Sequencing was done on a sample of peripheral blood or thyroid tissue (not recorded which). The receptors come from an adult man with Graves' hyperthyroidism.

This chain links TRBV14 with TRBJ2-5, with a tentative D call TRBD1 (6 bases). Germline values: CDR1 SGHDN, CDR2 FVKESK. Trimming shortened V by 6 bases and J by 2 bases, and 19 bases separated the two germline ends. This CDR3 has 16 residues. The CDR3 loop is CASSLLSNRAQETQYF. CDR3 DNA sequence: TGTGCCAGCAGTTTACTATCTAACAGGGCGCAAGAGACCCAGTACTTC.

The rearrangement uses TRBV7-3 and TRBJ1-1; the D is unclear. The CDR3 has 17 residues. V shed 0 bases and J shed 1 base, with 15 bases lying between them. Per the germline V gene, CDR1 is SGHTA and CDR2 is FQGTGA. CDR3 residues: CASSLTRKFPGNTEAFF. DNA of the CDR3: TGTGCCAGCAGCTTAACGAGGAAGTTTCCGGGGAACACTGAAGCTTTCTTT.

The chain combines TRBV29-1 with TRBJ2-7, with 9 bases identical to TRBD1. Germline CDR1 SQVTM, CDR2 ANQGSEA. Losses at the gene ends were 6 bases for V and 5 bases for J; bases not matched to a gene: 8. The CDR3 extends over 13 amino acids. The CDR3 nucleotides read TGCAGCGTGACAGGGGGAAAGGGTAACGAGCAGTACTTC. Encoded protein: CSVTGGKGNEQYF.

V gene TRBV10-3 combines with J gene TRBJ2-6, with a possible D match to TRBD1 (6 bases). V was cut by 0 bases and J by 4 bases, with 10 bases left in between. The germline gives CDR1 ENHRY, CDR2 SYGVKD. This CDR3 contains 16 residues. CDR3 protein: CAISESQGTGANVLTF. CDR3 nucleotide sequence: TGTGCCATCAGTGAGTCGCAGGGGACAGGGGCCAACGTCCTGACTTTC.

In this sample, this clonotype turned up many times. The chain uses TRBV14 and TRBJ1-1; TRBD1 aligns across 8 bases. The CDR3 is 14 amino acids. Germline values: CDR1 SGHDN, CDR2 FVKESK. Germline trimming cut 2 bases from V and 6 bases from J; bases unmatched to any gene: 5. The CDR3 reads CASSQIDRGAEAFF. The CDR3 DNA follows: TGTGCCAGCAGCCAAATCGACAGGGGAGCTGAAGCTTTCTTT.

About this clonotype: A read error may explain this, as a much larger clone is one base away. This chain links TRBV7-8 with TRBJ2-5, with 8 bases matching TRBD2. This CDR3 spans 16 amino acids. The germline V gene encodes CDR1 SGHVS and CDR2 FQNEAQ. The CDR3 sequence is CAGSLPSGPRQETQYF. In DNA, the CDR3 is TGTGCCGGCAGCTTACCTAGCGGGCCCCGCCAAGAGACCCAGTACTTC.

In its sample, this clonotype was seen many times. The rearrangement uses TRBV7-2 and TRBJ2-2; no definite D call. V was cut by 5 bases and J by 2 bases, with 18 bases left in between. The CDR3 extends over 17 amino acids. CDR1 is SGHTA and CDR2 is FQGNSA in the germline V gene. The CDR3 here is CASSPQYGRINTGELFF. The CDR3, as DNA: TGTGCCAGCAGCCCACAATATGGACGAATCAACACCGGGGAGCTGTTTTTT. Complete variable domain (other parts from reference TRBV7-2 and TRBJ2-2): GAGVSQSPSNKVTEKGKDVELRCDPISGHTALYWYRQSLGQGLEFLIYFQGNSAPDKSGLPSDRFSAERTGGSVSTLTIQRTQQEDSAVYLCASSPQYGRINTGELFFGEGSRLTVL.

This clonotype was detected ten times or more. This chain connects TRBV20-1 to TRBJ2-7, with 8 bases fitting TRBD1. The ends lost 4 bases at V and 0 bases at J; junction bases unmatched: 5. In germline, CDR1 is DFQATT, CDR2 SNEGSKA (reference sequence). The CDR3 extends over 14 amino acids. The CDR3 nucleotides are TGCAGTGCTACAGGGGGCCGGGGCTCCTACGAGCAGTACTTC. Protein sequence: CSATGGRGSYEQYF.

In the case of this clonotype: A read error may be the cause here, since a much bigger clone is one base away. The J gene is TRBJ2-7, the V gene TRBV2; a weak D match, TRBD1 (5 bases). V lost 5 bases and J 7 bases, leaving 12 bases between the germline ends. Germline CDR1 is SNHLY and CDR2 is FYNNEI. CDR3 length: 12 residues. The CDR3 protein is CASSSGLDEQYF. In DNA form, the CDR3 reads TGTGCCAGCAGTTCAGGGTTAGATGAGCAGTACTTC.

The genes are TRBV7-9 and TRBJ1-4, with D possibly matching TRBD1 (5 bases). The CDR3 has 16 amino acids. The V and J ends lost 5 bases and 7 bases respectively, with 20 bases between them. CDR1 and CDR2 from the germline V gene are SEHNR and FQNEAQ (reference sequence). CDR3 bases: TGTGCCAGCAGCCCGCGCAGGGCTGGCTATGGTGAAAAACTGTTTTTT. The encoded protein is CASSPRRAGYGEKLFF. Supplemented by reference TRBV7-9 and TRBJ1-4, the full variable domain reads DTGVSQNPRHKITKRGQNVTFRCDPISEHNRLYWYRQTLGQGPEFLTYFQNEAQLEKSRLLSDRFSAERPKGSFSTLEIQRTEQGDSAMYLCASSPRRAGYGEKLFFGSGTQLSVL.

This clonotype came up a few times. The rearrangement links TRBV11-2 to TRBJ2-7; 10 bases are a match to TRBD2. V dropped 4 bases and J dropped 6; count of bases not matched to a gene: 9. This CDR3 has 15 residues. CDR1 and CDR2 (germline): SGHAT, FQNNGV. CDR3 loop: CASSSYGTSDSEQYF. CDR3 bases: TGTGCCAGCAGCTCGTACGGGACTAGCGATAGCGAGCAGTACTTC.

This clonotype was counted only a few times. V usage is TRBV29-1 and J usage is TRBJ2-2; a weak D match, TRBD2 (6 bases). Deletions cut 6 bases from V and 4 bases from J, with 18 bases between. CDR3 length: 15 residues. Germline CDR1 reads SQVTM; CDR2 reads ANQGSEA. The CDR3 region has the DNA TGCAGCGTCCCACGGAGTGGAGGGGTCACCGGGGAGCTGTTTTTT. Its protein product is CSVPRSGGVTGELFF.

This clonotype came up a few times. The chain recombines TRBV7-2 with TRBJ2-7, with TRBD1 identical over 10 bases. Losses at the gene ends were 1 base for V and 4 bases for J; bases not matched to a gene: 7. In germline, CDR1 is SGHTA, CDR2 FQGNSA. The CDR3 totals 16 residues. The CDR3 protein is CASSLDRDRGSYEQYF. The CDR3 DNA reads TGTGCCAGCAGCTTAGATCGGGACAGGGGATCATACGAGCAGTACTTC.

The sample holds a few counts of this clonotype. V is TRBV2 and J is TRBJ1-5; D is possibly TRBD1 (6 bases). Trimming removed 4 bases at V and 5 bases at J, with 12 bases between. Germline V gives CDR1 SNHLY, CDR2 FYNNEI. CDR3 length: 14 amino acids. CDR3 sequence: CASSGTGYDQPQHF. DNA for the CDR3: TGTGCCAGCAGTGGTACAGGGTACGATCAGCCCCAGCATTTT.

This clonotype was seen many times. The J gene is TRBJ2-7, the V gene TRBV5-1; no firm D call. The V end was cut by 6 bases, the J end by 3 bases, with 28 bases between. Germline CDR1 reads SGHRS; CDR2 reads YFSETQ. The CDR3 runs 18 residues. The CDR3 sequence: CASKLSLTGHDLFYEQYF. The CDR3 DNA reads TGCGCCAGCAAACTGAGCCTGACTGGGCACGACCTTTTCTACGAGCAGTACTTC.

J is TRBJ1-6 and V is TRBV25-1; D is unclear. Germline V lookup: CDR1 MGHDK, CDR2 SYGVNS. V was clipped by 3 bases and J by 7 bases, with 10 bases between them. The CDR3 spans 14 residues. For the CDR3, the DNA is TGTGCCAGCAGTGATATTTCGGAGAATTCACCCCTCCACTTT. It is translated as CASSDISENSPLHF. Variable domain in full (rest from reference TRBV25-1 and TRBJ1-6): EADIYQTPRYLVIGTGKKITLECSQTMGHDKMYWYQQDPGMELHLIHYSYGVNSTEKGDLSSESTVSRIRTEHFPLTLESARPSHTSQYLCASSDISENSPLHFGNGTRLTVT.

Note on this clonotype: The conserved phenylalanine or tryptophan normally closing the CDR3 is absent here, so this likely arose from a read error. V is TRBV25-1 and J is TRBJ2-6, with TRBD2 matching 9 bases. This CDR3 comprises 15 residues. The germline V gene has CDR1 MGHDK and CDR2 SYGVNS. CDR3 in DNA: TGTGCCAGCACGAGCGGGAGGACTGGGGCCACCGTCCTGACTTCC. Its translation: CASTSGRTGATVLTS.

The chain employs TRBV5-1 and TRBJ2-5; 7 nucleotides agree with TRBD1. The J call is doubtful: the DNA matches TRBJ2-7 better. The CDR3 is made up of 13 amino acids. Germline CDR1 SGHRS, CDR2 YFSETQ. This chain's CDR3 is CASRDRDSYEQYF. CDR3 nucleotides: TGCGCCAGCAGGGACCGGGACAGCTACGAGCAGTACTTC.

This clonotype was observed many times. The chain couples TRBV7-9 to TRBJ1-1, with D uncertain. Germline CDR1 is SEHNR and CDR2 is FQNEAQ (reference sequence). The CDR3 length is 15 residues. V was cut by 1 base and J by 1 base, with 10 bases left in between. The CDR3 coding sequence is TGTGCCAGCAGCTTAGGGAGGGCTGGGAACACTGAAGCTTTCTTT. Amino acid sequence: CASSLGRAGNTEAFF. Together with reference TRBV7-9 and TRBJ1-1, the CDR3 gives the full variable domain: DTGVSQNPRHKITKRGQNVTFRCDPISEHNRLYWYRQTLGQGPEFLTYFQNEAQLEKSRLLSDRFSAERPKGSFSTLEIQRTEQGDSAMYLCASSLGRAGNTEAFFGQGTRLTVV.

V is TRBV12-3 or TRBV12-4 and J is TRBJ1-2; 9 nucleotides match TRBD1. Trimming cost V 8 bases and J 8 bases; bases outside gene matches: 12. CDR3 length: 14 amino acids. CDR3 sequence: CASGRDRVGRGYTF. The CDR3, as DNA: TGTGCCAGCGGGAGGGACAGGGTGGGTCGGGGCTACACCTTC.

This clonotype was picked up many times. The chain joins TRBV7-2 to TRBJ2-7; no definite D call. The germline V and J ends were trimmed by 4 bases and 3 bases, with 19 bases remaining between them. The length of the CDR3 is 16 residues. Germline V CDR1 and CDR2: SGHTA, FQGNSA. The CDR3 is CASSSGFEVPYYEQYF. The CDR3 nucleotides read TGTGCCAGCAGCTCGGGCTTTGAGGTTCCTTACTACGAGCAGTACTTC.